This T cell receptor (beta chain) stems from a study of cytomegalovirus exposure and HLA in healthy donors. Study in general: Genetic ancestry analysis placed under 90% of the 300 to 500 donors that were genotyped in the Caucasian-associated cluster. Study-level points and caveats: Apart from CMV serostatus, no immune exposure information was available. Rarity characterized most TCR sequences, yet some public TCRs appeared in many donors.

Comments on this clone: Its antigen is undetermined.

The PCR was carried out with 60 Vbeta primers and 13 Jbeta primers. TCRdb's table, derived via immunoSEQ multiplex PCR, lists solely in-frame clones and lacks some. The table shows about 120,000 clones, with 60% to 85% occurring only once. Healthy people donating bone marrow made up the donors. The CDR3 length is 13 residues. Germline V CDR1 and CDR2: GTSNPN, SVGIG (reference sequence). V was pared by 8 bases and J by 3 bases, with 17 bases between. Sequences were obtained from PBMCs. The source is a woman in her thirties or forties in good health and CMV-seropositive. The rearrangement joins TRBV30 to TRBJ2-7; possibly TRBD2 for D (7 bases). CDR3 in DNA: TGTGCCACCGAGAGGGGGGGCGGCTACGAGCAGTACTTC. Its protein is CATERGGGYEQYF.